These T cell receptor beta chains were read from a single sample in a study of T cells in Graves' hyperthyroidism and ophthalmopathy. MiXCR was run by TCRdb on the multiplex PCR reads, yielding one entry per CDR3 protein. The sample comprises about 840,000 distinct CDR3 sequences, about 38% of which are singletons, and around 9.3% rests with the top ten. What was sequenced was blood. These receptors were collected from a man aged 18 to 29 with Graves' hyperthyroidism. Both conserved end residues are part of each CDR3. A D gene is named only where the DNA matches it firmly. A clone size is listed for some rows: how often the clone was seen (once, few, many), or a class if it is expanded.

D gene: NA
clone size: many
J gene: TRBJ2-5
V gene: TRBV14
CDR3 DNA: TGTGCCAGCAGCCCCCGAGGAGCCGGGGAAGAGACCCAGTACTTC
CDR3 protein: CASSPRGAGEETQYF

D gene: TRBD2
clone size: NA
J gene: TRBJ2-2
V gene: TRBV7-7
CDR3 DNA: TGTGCCAGCAGACCGGGGGGAGGGCTTGTCGGGGAGCTGTTTTTT
CDR3 protein: CASRPGGGLVGELFF

D gene: NA
clone size: NA
J gene: TRBJ2-7
V gene: TRBV6-1
CDR3 DNA: TGTGCCAGCAGTGAAACGGCAGGGGGGTACTCCTACGAGCAGTACTTC
CDR3 protein: CASSETAGGYSYEQYF

D gene: NA
clone size: NA
J gene: TRBJ1-5
V gene: TRBV7-8
CDR3 DNA: TGTGCCAGCAGGCTCACAGGGACACATCAGCCCCAGCATTTT
CDR3 protein: CASRLTGTHQPQHF

D gene: NA
clone size: NA
J gene: TRBJ2-2
V gene: TRBV20-1
CDR3 DNA: TGCAGTGCTGCCCCGGACACCGGGGAGCTGTTTTTT
CDR3 protein: CSAAPDTGELFF

D gene: NA
clone size: NA
J gene: TRBJ1-1
V gene: TRBV7-3
CDR3 DNA: TGTGCCAGCAGCTTCGCCCGGGGTACTGAAGCTTTCTTT
CDR3 protein: CASSFARGTEAFF

D gene: NA
clone size: few
J gene: TRBJ1-2
V gene: TRBV6-5
CDR3 DNA: TGTGCCAGCAGTTACATGGGGGGCGCTAGTGGCTACACCTTC
CDR3 protein: CASSYMGGASGYTF

D gene: NA
clone size: NA
J gene: TRBJ1-5
V gene: TRBV11-2
CDR3 DNA: TGTGCCAGCAGCCCGCCGGGAGGCTGGGATCAGCCCCAGCATTTT
CDR3 protein: CASSPPGGWDQPQHF

D gene: NA
clone size: NA
J gene: TRBJ1-2
V gene: TRBV15
CDR3 DNA: TGTGCCACCAGCAGGTTGGACGGAGGCTCCACCTTC
CDR3 protein: CATSRLDGGSTF

D gene: TRBD2
clone size: NA
J gene: TRBJ2-7
V gene: TRBV9
CDR3 DNA: TGTGCCAGCAGCCAAGGACTAGCGGGAGTTAGCGAGCAGTACTTC
CDR3 protein: CASSQGLAGVSEQYF

D gene: TRBD2
clone size: many
J gene: TRBJ2-7
V gene: TRBV11-2
CDR3 DNA: TGTGCCAGCAGCGAAGGACTAGTCTACGAGCAGTACTTC
CDR3 protein: CASSEGLVYEQYF

D gene: NA
clone size: many
J gene: TRBJ1-4
V gene: TRBV7-6
CDR3 DNA: TGTGCCAGCAGCGAAGGGGCAGGGGTGGACGAAAAACTGTTTTTT
CDR3 protein: CASSEGAGVDEKLFF

D gene: TRBD2
clone size: many
J gene: TRBJ2-5
V gene: TRBV7-2
CDR3 DNA: TGTGCCAGCACCCAAAGGAGCGGGAGGGCCGTAAGAGAGACCCAGTACTTC
CDR3 protein: CASTQRSGRAVRETQYF

D gene: NA
clone size: many
J gene: TRBJ2-5
V gene: TRBV25-1
CDR3 DNA: TGTGCCAGCAGTGAATGGGGGCAGGAAGAGACCCAGTACTTC
CDR3 protein: CASSEWGQEETQYF

D gene: TRBD1
clone size: few
J gene: TRBJ2-7
V gene: TRBV29-1
CDR3 DNA: TGCAGCGTCCTTGAAGGGGACAGGGCGATCGAGCAGTACTTC
CDR3 protein: CSVLEGDRAIEQYF

D gene: NA
clone size: once
J gene: TRBJ2-7
V gene: TRBV6-5
CDR3 DNA: TGTGCCAGCAGTTACATCAGGGGCGAGCAGTACTTC
CDR3 protein: CASSYIRGEQYF

D gene: TRBD1
clone size: few
J gene: TRBJ1-1
V gene: TRBV19
CDR3 DNA: TGTGCCAGTAGTATAGCCCTGACAGGGTTCAGCACTGAAGCTTTCTTT
CDR3 protein: CASSIALTGFSTEAFF

D gene: NA
clone size: few
J gene: TRBJ2-2
V gene: TRBV9
CDR3 DNA: TGTGCCAGCAGCGTCCTCAAAGCCGGGACTTCCACCGGGGAGCTGTTTTTT
CDR3 protein: CASSVLKAGTSTGELFF

D gene: TRBD1
clone size: NA
J gene: TRBJ1-1
V gene: TRBV29-1
CDR3 DNA: TGCAGCTTAGTCAGGACAGGGGGCCGTGAAGCTTTCTTT
CDR3 protein: CSLVRTGGREAFF

D gene: NA
clone size: NA
J gene: TRBJ2-5
V gene: TRBV10-3
CDR3 DNA: TGTGCCAGCAGTCAGAACACCCAAGAGACCCAGTACTTC
CDR3 protein: CASSQNTQETQYF

D gene: TRBD2
clone size: many
J gene: TRBJ2-7
V gene: TRBV7-2
CDR3 DNA: TGTGCCAGCAGCTTAGGGGGGACTATCTACGAGCAGTACTTC
CDR3 protein: CASSLGGTIYEQYF

D gene: NA
clone size: once
J gene: TRBJ2-2
V gene: TRBV5-5
CDR3 DNA: TGTGCCAGCAGCCAAGAATTTTCAAGAGGGGAGCTGTTTTTT
CDR3 protein: CASSQEFSRGELFF

D gene: NA
clone size: NA
J gene: TRBJ1-1
V gene: TRBV7-9
CDR3 DNA: TGTGCCAGCAGCTTGGAGGCAGTTGGTACTGAAGCTTTCTTT
CDR3 protein: CASSLEAVGTEAFF

D gene: TRBD2
clone size: NA
J gene: TRBJ2-7
V gene: TRBV7-2
CDR3 DNA: TGTGCCAGCAGTCCGAGGACTAGCGGGGCCCCCTACGAGCAGTACTTC
CDR3 protein: CASSPRTSGAPYEQYF

D gene: TRBD1
clone size: NA
J gene: TRBJ1-4
V gene: TRBV25-1
CDR3 DNA: TGTGCCAGCAGCGCGGGGGGGACAGTAAATGAAAAACTGTTTTTT
CDR3 protein: CASSAGGTVNEKLFF

D gene: NA
clone size: NA
J gene: TRBJ2-1
V gene: TRBV2
CDR3 DNA: TGTGCCAGCAGTGAAGCGGTGGTTAGCTACTACAATGAGCAGTTCTTC
CDR3 protein: CASSEAVVSYYNEQFF

D gene: NA
clone size: many
J gene: TRBJ1-2
V gene: TRBV9
CDR3 DNA: TGTGCCAGCAGCGTAGAGGGGATTTCGAGAAATGGCTACACCTTC
CDR3 protein: CASSVEGISRNGYTF

D gene: TRBD1
clone size: NA
J gene: TRBJ1-3
V gene: TRBV4-1
CDR3 DNA: TGTGCCAGCAGTCCGGGACAGGGGGCCTTATCTGGAAACACCATATATTTT
CDR3 protein: CASSPGQGALSGNTIYF

D gene: NA
clone size: few
J gene: TRBJ1-1
V gene: TRBV18
CDR3 DNA: TGTGCCAGCTCACCACAGGGGGAAGGGAACACTGAAGCTTTCTTT
CDR3 protein: CASSPQGEGNTEAFF

D gene: NA
clone size: few
J gene: TRBJ2-7
V gene: TRBV20-1
CDR3 DNA: TGCAGTGCTACTTTGGGGGCCGGCGAGCAGTACTTC
CDR3 protein: CSATLGAGEQYF

D gene: NA
clone size: NA
J gene: TRBJ1-5
V gene: TRBV10-3
CDR3 DNA: TGTGCCAGCAGTTTACGAGAGTTCAATCAGCCCCAGCATTTT
CDR3 protein: CASSLREFNQPQHF

D gene: NA
clone size: NA
J gene: TRBJ1-6
V gene: TRBV6-4
CDR3 DNA: TGTGCCAGCAGTGACTTCCCGGGGGGTACACCCCTCCACTTT
CDR3 protein: CASSDFPGGTPLHF

D gene: TRBD1
clone size: NA
J gene: TRBJ1-2
V gene: TRBV2
CDR3 DNA: TGTGCTAGAGTGTCAGGGGGCGGGGGCTACACCTTC
CDR3 protein: CARVSGGGGYTF

D gene: NA
clone size: NA
J gene: TRBJ2-6
V gene: TRBV5-4
CDR3 DNA: TGTGCCAGCAGCTGGGGGACGTGGAGCTCTGGGGCCAACGTCCTGACTTTC
CDR3 protein: CASSWGTWSSGANVLTF

D gene: TRBD1
clone size: few
J gene: TRBJ2-7
V gene: TRBV5-1
CDR3 DNA: TGCGCCAGCAGCGATGGGACAGGGGGCTACGAGCAGTACTTC
CDR3 protein: CASSDGTGGYEQYF

D gene: TRBD1
clone size: NA
J gene: TRBJ2-7
V gene: TRBV19
CDR3 DNA: TGTGCCAGTAGTATCGCCCCCCGGGACAGGGCCTACGAGCAGTACTTC
CDR3 protein: CASSIAPRDRAYEQYF

D gene: NA
clone size: many
J gene: TRBJ1-1
V gene: TRBV19
CDR3 DNA: TGTGCCAGTAGTATGGGCGTGGGAGATGAAGCTTTCTTT
CDR3 protein: CASSMGVGDEAFF

D gene: NA
clone size: NA
J gene: TRBJ1-1
V gene: TRBV19
CDR3 DNA: TGTGCCAGTAGTATACTGGGGGCGCGGACTGAAGCTTTCTTT
CDR3 protein: CASSILGARTEAFF

D gene: TRBD1
clone size: NA
J gene: TRBJ1-6
V gene: TRBV20-1
CDR3 DNA: TGCAGTGCCCCTACGGGACAGGCCTATAATTCACCCCTCCACTTT
CDR3 protein: CSAPTGQAYNSPLHF

D gene: TRBD1
clone size: NA
J gene: TRBJ1-6
V gene: TRBV3-1
CDR3 DNA: TGTGCCAGCAGTCCAGCGGGACAGTGTTCACCCCTCCACTTT
CDR3 protein: CASSPAGQCSPLHF

D gene: NA
clone size: many
J gene: TRBJ2-5
V gene: TRBV7-9
CDR3 DNA: TGTGCCAGCAGCTTACAGTTACCAGAGACCCAGTACTTC
CDR3 protein: CASSLQLPETQYF

D gene: TRBD1
clone size: few
J gene: TRBJ1-5
V gene: TRBV6-6
CDR3 DNA: TGTGCCACCAAGCTCACCAACAGGGGACAGCCCCAACATTTT
CDR3 protein: CATKLTNRGQPQHF

D gene: TRBD1
clone size: many
J gene: TRBJ1-5
V gene: TRBV7-9
CDR3 DNA: TGTGCCAGCAGCTCGACAGGGGGAGGTCAGCCCCAGCATTTT
CDR3 protein: CASSSTGGGQPQHF

D gene: NA
clone size: few
J gene: TRBJ2-7
V gene: TRBV12-3/TRBV12-4
CDR3 DNA: TGTGCCAGCAGTTTAGGGCCGGATCGCGAGCAGTACTTC
CDR3 protein: CASSLGPDREQYF

D gene: NA
clone size: NA
J gene: TRBJ2-5
V gene: TRBV29-1
CDR3 DNA: TGCAGCGTTGAAGGGCGGGATGGTACTGGCTCGGAGACCCAGTACTTC
CDR3 protein: CSVEGRDGTGSETQYF

D gene: NA
clone size: NA
J gene: TRBJ1-2
V gene: TRBV7-9
CDR3 DNA: TGTGCCAGCAGCCCGGATCTGTCCGGCTACACCTTC
CDR3 protein: CASSPDLSGYTF